The clone carrying this TCR beta chain was recorded a few times. This table comes from immunoSEQ multiplex PCR, and its TCRdb copy is limited to in-frame clones, with some not included. The repertoire includes about 61,000 clones, around 92% of them detected once, and approximately 23% sits in the top ten. The CDR3 is made up of 16 amino acids. The germline V and J ends were trimmed by 0 bases and 3 bases, with 12 bases remaining between them. Germline-derived CDR1 and CDR2 are SGHVS and FNYEAQ. The sample comes from a study of OX40 agonist ivuxolimab in advanced cancers. The material was CD4+ or CD8+ T cells sorted from blood, obtained in a trial of the OX40 agonist ivuxolimab. This clonotype originated in an adult with an advanced solid tumor such as melanoma, head and neck, liver or kidney cancer. The J gene is TRBJ1-5, the V gene TRBV7-6; D might be TRBD1 (6 bases). In DNA, the CDR3 is TGTGCCAGCAGCTTAGCAGGGGGGGCCATCAATCAGCCCCAGCATTTT. This gives the protein CASSLAGGAINQPQHF.